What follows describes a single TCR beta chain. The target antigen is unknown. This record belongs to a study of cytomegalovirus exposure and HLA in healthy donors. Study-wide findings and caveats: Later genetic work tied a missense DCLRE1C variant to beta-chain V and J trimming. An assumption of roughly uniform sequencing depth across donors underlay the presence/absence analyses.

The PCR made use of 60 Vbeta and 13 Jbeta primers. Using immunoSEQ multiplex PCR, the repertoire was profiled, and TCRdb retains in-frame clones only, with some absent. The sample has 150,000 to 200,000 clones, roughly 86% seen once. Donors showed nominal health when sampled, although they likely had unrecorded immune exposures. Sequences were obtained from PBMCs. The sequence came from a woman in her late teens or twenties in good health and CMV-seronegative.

Written as DNA, the CDR3 is TGTGCCAGCAGCGTAGTGCTAGCGGGAGGGCCAGGAGAGACCCAGTACTTC. Protein sequence: CASSVVLAGGPGETQYF. The rearrangement uses TRBV9 and TRBJ2-5; the match to TRBD2 covers 12 bases. V shed 0 bases, J shed 4 bases, and the junction held 7 bases outside the gene matches. The CDR3 contains 17 residues. The germline V gene has CDR1 SGDLS and CDR2 YYNGEE.